Sequencing of this TCR beta chain was carried out in a study of siplizumab effects on memory and regulatory T cells. The V gene's germline CDR1 is SGHTA and CDR2 FQGNSA. V dropped 3 bases and J dropped 1 base, with 12 bases sitting between them. The CDR3 is 15 amino acids. It was 75,000 to 100,000 TCR templates that were assayed per sample. Sequenced by immunoSEQ multiplex PCR; TCRdb stores in-frame clones only, minus some. Among fewer than 120,000 clones, roughly 92% were seen once, and the ten largest hold 1% to 1.5%. Input material: CD4+ T cells sorted from blood. This chain links TRBV7-2 with TRBJ1-1; perhaps TRBD1 as D (6 bases). This TCR came from a human donor in good health. This CDR3 reads CASSLGGAANTEAFF. CDR3 sequence (DNA): TGTGCCAGCAGCTTGGGGGGGGCAGCGAACACTGAAGCTTTCTTT.